The T cell receptor beta chain under discussion was sequenced for a study of T cell changes during pregnancy in multiple sclerosis. Trimming removed 5 bases from V and 5 bases from J, with 18 bases in between. The CDR3 is made up of 15 amino acids. Germline lookup yields CDR1 LNHDA and CDR2 SQIVND (reference sequence). The data were produced by immunoSEQ multiplex PCR, yet TCRdb's version contains in-frame clones alone and is incomplete. The table lists around 39,000 clones, roughly 90% of them singletons. The source of this sequence is a female donor with multiple sclerosis, enrolled in a pregnancy study. This chain uses TRBV19 with TRBJ1-1; D may be TRBD1 (5 bases). Here the sequenced sample was CD8+ T cells from peripheral blood mononuclear cells, taken in the first trimester of pregnancy. The CDR3 reads CASSPPGQGGTEAFF. The CDR3 DNA follows: TGTGCCAGTAGTCCACCAGGGCAGGGAGGGACTGAAGCTTTCTTT.